This TCR beta chain is from a study of OX40 agonist ivuxolimab in advanced cancers. Sequencing used immunoSEQ multiplex PCR; TCRdb keeps in-frame clones, though not all of them. The table has more than 65,000 clones, 84% seen once. Study-level results: Expanded peripheral T cell antigen specificity was not determined.

On this clone: Its target is not known.

The CDR3 spans 13 residues. Germline V gene sequence: CDR1 LGHNA, CDR2 YSLEER. V lost 0 bases to trimming and J lost 4 bases, with 7 bases between them. This receptor was taken from an adult with an advanced solid tumor such as melanoma, head and neck, liver or kidney cancer. The rearrangement links TRBV4-3 to TRBJ2-7; no definite D call. The sequenced sample was CD4+ or CD8+ T cells sorted from blood, obtained in a trial of the OX40 agonist ivuxolimab. In DNA form, the CDR3 reads TGCGCCAGCAGCCAAGATCAGAAGTACGAGCAGTACTTC. Amino acids: CASSQDQKYEQYF.